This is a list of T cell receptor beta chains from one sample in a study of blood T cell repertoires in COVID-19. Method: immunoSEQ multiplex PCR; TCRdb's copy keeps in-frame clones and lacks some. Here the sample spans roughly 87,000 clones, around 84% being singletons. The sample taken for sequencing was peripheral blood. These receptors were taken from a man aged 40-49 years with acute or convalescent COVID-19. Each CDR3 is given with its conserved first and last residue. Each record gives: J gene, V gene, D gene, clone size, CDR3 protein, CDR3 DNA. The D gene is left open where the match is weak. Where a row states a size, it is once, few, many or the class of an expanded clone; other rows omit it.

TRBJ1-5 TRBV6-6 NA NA CASSPDRNSNQPQHF TGTGCCAGCAGTCCCGACAGGAATAGCAATCAGCCCCAGCATTTT
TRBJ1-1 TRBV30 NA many CAWTGPEAFF TGTGCCTGGACGGGTCCTGAAGCTTTCTTT
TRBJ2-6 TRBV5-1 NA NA CASTSFSGANVLTF TGCGCCAGTACGAGTTTCTCTGGGGCCAACGTCCTGACTTTC
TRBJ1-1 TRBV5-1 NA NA CASSPQQGSNTEAFF TGCGCCAGCAGCCCACAACAGGGTTCGAACACTGAAGCTTTCTTT
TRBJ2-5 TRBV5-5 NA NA CASSRRVQETQYF TGTGCCAGCAGCAGGAGGGTTCAAGAGACCCAGTACTTC
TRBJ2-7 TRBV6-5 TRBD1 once CASSNRGYEQYF TGTGCCAGCAGTAACAGGGGGTACGAGCAGTACTTC
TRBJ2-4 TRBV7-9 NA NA CASSQTEIAKNIQYF TGTGCCAGCAGCCAGACAGAGATAGCCAAAAACATTCAGTACTTC
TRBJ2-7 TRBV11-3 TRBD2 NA CASSLTSGGHEQYF TGTGCCAGCAGCCTGACCAGCGGGGGTCACGAGCAGTACTTC
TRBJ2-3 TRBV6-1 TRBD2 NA CASSGGLNLAGDTDTQYF TGTGCCAGCAGTGGGGGCCTAAATCTAGCGGGAGATACAGATACGCAGTATTTT
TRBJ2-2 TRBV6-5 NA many CASSYSQGGGGELFF TGTGCCAGCAGTTACTCGCAGGGTGGTGGCGGGGAGCTGTTTTTT
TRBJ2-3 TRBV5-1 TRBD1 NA CASSVSGTGGEWDTQYF TGCGCCAGCAGCGTATCCGGGACAGGGGGCGAGTGGGATACGCAGTATTTT
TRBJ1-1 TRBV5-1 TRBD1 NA CASSLPGGLGTEAFF TGCGCCAGCAGCTTGCCAGGGGGCTTGGGCACTGAAGCTTTCTTT
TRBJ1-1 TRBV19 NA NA CASSIRASGGSTEAFF TGTGCCAGTAGTATAAGGGCCTCGGGGGGAAGCACTGAAGCTTTCTTT
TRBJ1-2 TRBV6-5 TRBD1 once CASSLGQGRRLGYTF TGTGCCAGCAGCCTAGGACAGGGGAGACGGCTTGGCTACACCTTC